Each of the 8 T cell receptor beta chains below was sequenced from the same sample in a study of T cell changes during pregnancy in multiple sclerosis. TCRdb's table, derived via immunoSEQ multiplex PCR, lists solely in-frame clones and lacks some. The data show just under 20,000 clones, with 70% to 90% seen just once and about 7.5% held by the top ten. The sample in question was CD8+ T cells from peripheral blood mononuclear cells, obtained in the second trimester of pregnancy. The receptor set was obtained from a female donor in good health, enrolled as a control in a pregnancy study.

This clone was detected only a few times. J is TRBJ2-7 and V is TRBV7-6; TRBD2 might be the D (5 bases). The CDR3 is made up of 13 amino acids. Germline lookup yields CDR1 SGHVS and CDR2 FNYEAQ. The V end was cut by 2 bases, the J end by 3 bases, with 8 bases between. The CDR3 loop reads CASSLNEGYEQYF. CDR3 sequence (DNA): TGTGCCAGCAGCTTAAATGAGGGCTACGAGCAGTACTTC.

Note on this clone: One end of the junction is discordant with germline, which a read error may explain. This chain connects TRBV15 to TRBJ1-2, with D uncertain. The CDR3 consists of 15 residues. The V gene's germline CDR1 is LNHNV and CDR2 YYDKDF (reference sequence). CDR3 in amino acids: CATSRDLQWLYSYTF. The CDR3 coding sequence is TGTGCCACCAGCAGAGATCTACAGTGGCTCTATAGCTACACCTTC.

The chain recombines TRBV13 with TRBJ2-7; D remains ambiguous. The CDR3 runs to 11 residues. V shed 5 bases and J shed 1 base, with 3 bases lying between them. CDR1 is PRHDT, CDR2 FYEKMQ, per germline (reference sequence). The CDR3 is CASSQSYEQYF. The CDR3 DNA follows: TGTGCCAGCAGCCAATCCTACGAGCAGTACTTC.

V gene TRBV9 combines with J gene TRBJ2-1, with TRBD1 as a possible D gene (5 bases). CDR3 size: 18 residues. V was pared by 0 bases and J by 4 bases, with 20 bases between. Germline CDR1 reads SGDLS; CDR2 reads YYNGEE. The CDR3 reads CASSVVQVLTQGYNEQFF. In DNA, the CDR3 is TGTGCCAGCAGCGTAGTCCAAGTGCTCACCCAGGGATACAATGAGCAGTTCTTC. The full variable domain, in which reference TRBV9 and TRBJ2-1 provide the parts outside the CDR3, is DSGVTQTPKHLITATGQRVTLRCSPRSGDLSVYWYQQSLDQGLQFLIQYYNGEERAKGNILERFSAQQFPDLHSELNLSSLELGDSALYFCASSVVQVLTQGYNEQFFGPGTRLTVL.

The CDR3 DNA reads as TGTGCCAGCAGCCCGGACAGGGTTCTTGAGACCCAGTACTTC. It is translated as CASSPDRVLETQYF. The J gene is TRBJ2-5, the V gene TRBV5-6, with 8 bases fitting TRBD1. V dropped 4 bases and J dropped 5; count of bases not matched to a gene: 7. The CDR3 consists of 14 residues. In germline, CDR1 is SGHDT, CDR2 YYEEEE.

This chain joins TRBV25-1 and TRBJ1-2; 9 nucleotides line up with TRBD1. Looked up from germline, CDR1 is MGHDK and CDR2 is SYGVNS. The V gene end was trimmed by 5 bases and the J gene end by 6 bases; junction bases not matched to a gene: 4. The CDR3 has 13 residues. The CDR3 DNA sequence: TGTGCCAGCAGTCAAGGACAGGGGAATGGCTACACCTTC. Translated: CASSQGQGNGYTF.

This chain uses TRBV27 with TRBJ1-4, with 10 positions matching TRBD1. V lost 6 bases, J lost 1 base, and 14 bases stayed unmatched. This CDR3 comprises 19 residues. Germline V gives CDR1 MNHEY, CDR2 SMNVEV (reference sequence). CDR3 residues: CASRRTGTGVGGTNEKLFF. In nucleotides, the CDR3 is TGTGCCAGCAGAAGAACCGGGACAGGGGTAGGGGGAACTAATGAAAAACTGTTTTTT.

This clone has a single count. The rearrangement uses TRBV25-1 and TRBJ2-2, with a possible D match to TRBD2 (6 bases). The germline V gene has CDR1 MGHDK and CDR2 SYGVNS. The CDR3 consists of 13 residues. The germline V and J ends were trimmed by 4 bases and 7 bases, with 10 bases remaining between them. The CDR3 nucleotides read TGTGCCAGCAGTGTCGGGGAGGTCGGGGAGCTGTTTTTT. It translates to CASSVGEVGELFF.